Shown below are 19 T cell receptor beta chains from a single sample sequenced in a study of CD8 T cells in Susac syndrome. Reverse transcription of 0.5 to 1 ug RNA was performed with random hexamers. TCRdb reanalysed the immunoSEQ multiplex PCR reads using MiXCR and keeps one entry per CDR3 protein. The sample includes about 300,000 distinct CDR3 sequences, almost 85% of them seen just once. What was sequenced was CD8+ T cells from PBMCs. These receptors came from a human donor with multiple sclerosis.

This chain links TRBV5-1 with TRBJ2-5; possible D gene TRBD1, 6 bases. The germline gives CDR1 SGHRS, CDR2 YFSETQ. CDR3 size: 15 residues. V lost 0 bases and J lost 4, with 13 bases in between. As DNA, the CDR3 is TGCGCCAGCAGCTTGGACCTACAGGGTTTAGAGACCCAGTACTTC. Translation gives CASSLDLQGLETQYF.

The chain combines TRBV27 with TRBJ2-5, with D tentatively TRBD1 or TRBD2 (7 bases each). Trimming pared 8 bases from V and 0 bases from J, leaving 19 bases between. In germline, CDR1 is MNHEY, CDR2 SMNVEV (reference sequence). The CDR3 contains 16 residues. CDR3 coding DNA: TGTGCCAGCTCTACAGGGGAGGGGCTGTACCAAGAGACCCAGTACTTC. Translated: CASSTGEGLYQETQYF.

The table lists this clonotype with a few counts. The chain employs TRBV11-2 and TRBJ2-7; D is perhaps TRBD1 or TRBD2 (5 bases each). V lost 9 bases and J lost 6, with 9 bases in between. CDR1 and CDR2 from the germline V gene are SGHAT and FQNNGV. This CDR3 is 10 amino acids long. CDR3 region: CASGDGEQYF. CDR3 bases: TGTGCCAGTGGGGACGGCGAGCAGTACTTC.

The chain joins TRBV20-1 to TRBJ1-1, with unresolved D. The CDR3 is made up of 13 amino acids. Germline values: CDR1 DFQATT, CDR2 SNEGSKA (reference sequence). Between the trimmed V and J ends, which lost 3 bases and 0 bases, there was a span of 8 bases. This CDR3 reads CSASRHLNTEAFF. In DNA form, the CDR3 reads TGCAGTGCTAGTCGCCATTTGAACACTGAAGCTTTCTTT.

The chain recombines TRBV6-5 with TRBJ1-5; D not certain. The CDR3 spans 13 residues. The germline V gene has CDR1 MNHEY and CDR2 SVGAGI. V dropped 2 bases and J dropped 4 bases, with 6 bases sitting between them. The CDR3 nucleotides are TGTGCCAGCAGTTACACCTCGAATCAGCCCCAGCATTTT. Amino acid sequence: CASSYTSNQPQHF.

This sequence joins TRBV27 and TRBJ2-7; D is uncertain. The CDR3 contains 14 residues. Between the trimmed V and J ends, which lost 6 bases and 1 base, there was a span of 13 bases. Germline loops: CDR1 MNHEY, CDR2 SMNVEV (reference sequence). The CDR3 region has the DNA TGTGCCAGCAGCTTTACCGGGCCTTCCTACGAGCAGTACTTC. As protein: CASSFTGPSYEQYF.

V is TRBV6-1 and J is TRBJ2-5, with D possibly TRBD1 on 6 matching bases. Germline V CDR1 and CDR2: MNHNS, SASEGT. This CDR3 comprises 16 residues. V was clipped by 4 bases and J by 0 bases, with 15 bases between them. CDR3 protein: CASSARDNLYQETQYF. DNA for the CDR3: TGTGCCAGCAGTGCCCGGGACAACCTGTACCAAGAGACCCAGTACTTC.

This clonotype was observed once. The genes are TRBV30 and TRBJ2-5; no reliable D call. The germline V gene has CDR1 GTSNPN and CDR2 SVGIG (reference sequence). V was shortened by 1 base and J by 12 bases, with 15 bases between the two germline ends. CDR3 size: 12 residues. CDR3 coding DNA: TGTGCCTGGAGTGGCCGAGGCGTCCCCGAGTACTTC. Translation gives CAWSGRGVPEYF.

The V gene is TRBV5-1, the J gene TRBJ1-2, with 10 positions matching TRBD1. Trimming at V came to 2 bases and at J to 3 bases, leaving 4 bases not matched to a gene. The CDR3 extends over 15 amino acids. CDR1 is SGHRS and CDR2 is YFSETQ in the germline V gene. In DNA form, the CDR3 reads TGCGCCAGCAGCTTACCGGGACAGGGGCACTATGGCTACACCTTC. Residues: CASSLPGQGHYGYTF.

V usage is TRBV20-1 and J usage is TRBJ2-7, with TRBD2 matching 8 bases. Germline CDR1 reads DFQATT; CDR2 reads SNEGSKA (reference sequence). V shed 3 bases, J shed 3 bases, and the junction held 16 bases outside the gene matches. The CDR3 spans 17 residues. This CDR3 is CSARQSPFQRGFYEQYF. CDR3 nucleotide sequence: TGCAGTGCTAGGCAATCCCCCTTTCAGCGGGGGTTCTACGAGCAGTACTTC.

The rearrangement links TRBV7-9 to TRBJ1-4; D unclear. Trimming took 3 bases from V and 8 from J, leaving 10 bases between them. The germline V gene encodes CDR1 SEHNR and CDR2 FQNEAQ (reference sequence). This CDR3 contains 13 residues. The CDR3 spells CASSFVVEEKLFF. The DNA for the CDR3 is TGTGCCAGCAGCTTCGTAGTAGAAGAAAAACTGTTTTTT.

The chain combines TRBV30 with TRBJ2-3; 13 positions agree with TRBD2. Germline-derived CDR1 and CDR2 are GTSNPN and SVGIG (reference sequence). With 4 bases clipped from V and 4 bases from J, the junction kept 2 bases outside the gene matches. This CDR3 is built from 14 residues. CDR3 coding DNA: TGTGCCTGGAACGGACTAGCGGGAGCAGATACGCAGTATTTT. Translated: CAWNGLAGADTQYF.

Written as DNA, the CDR3 is TGTGCCAGCAGTTTCCTACCCGGGGGCCTAAACTATGGCTACACCTTC. Translation: CASSFLPGGLNYGYTF. This sequence joins TRBV27 and TRBJ1-2, with D perhaps matching TRBD1 (6 bases). From germline, CDR1 is MNHEY and CDR2 SMNVEV (reference sequence). This CDR3 has 16 residues. V gave up 3 bases and J gave up 2 bases, with 16 bases separating them.

J is TRBJ2-1 and V is TRBV2; D gene uncertain. Trimming shortened V by 5 bases and J by 0 bases, and 14 bases separated the two germline ends. CDR1 is SNHLY and CDR2 is FYNNEI in the germline V gene. This CDR3 has 16 amino acids. This CDR3 reads CASSSVAFSSYNEQFF. CDR3 coding DNA: TGTGCCAGCAGTTCGGTAGCATTTAGCTCCTACAATGAGCAGTTCTTC.

This chain joins TRBV7-9 and TRBJ1-5, with a weak D call TRBD1 (6 bases). The germline V and J ends were trimmed by 1 base and 4 bases, with 11 bases remaining between them. Germline V gives CDR1 SEHNR, CDR2 FQNEAQ (reference sequence). The CDR3 sequence is 15 residues long. Here the CDR3 DNA reads TGTGCCAGCAGCTTAGGGACAGCCCGAAATCAGCCCCAGCATTTT. Translating gives CASSLGTARNQPQHF. Drawing the rest from reference TRBV7-9 and TRBJ1-5, the complete variable domain is DTGVSQNPRHKITKRGQNVTFRCDPISEHNRLYWYRQTLGQGPEFLTYFQNEAQLEKSRLLSDRFSAERPKGSFSTLEIQRTEQGDSAMYLCASSLGTARNQPQHFGDGTRLSIL.

This sequence joins TRBV28 and TRBJ1-2, with no clear D. The V end lost 8 bases, the J end lost 8 bases, and 18 bases lay between the germline ends. This CDR3 is 13 amino acids long. Per germline, CDR1 MDHEN and CDR2 SYDVKM. CDR3 nucleotides: TGTGCCAGCTGCTTGGTGATGCGTGGGGGCTACACCTTC. Protein: CASCLVMRGGYTF.

The chain recombines TRBV27 with TRBJ1-5; perhaps TRBD1 as D (5 bases). The V gene's germline CDR1 is MNHEY and CDR2 SMNVEV (reference sequence). Between the trimmed V and J ends, which lost 3 bases and 10 bases, there was a span of 16 bases. This CDR3 has 14 residues. The CDR3 bases are TGTGCCAGCAGTTTCTCATACGGGACCGGACCCCAGCATTTT. It encodes CASSFSYGTGPQHF.

The chain recombines TRBV12-3 or TRBV12-4 with TRBJ1-1, with TRBD1 matching 7 bases. The trim removed 6 bases at V and 3 bases at J, leaving 7 bases unmatched. CDR3 size: 14 residues. The chain's CDR3 is CASSYRGRDTEAFF. DNA for the CDR3: TGTGCCAGCAGCTACAGGGGAAGAGACACTGAAGCTTTCTTT.

J is TRBJ2-3 and V is TRBV27; D uncertain. Germline V gene lookup returns CDR1 MNHEY and CDR2 SMNVEV (reference sequence). This CDR3 has 18 amino acids. The germline V and J ends were trimmed by 2 bases and 1 base, with 19 bases remaining between them. CDR3 region: CASSLMGLSALGTDTQYF. In nucleotides, the CDR3 is TGTGCCAGCAGTTTAATGGGGTTGTCGGCCCTCGGCACAGATACGCAGTATTTT.